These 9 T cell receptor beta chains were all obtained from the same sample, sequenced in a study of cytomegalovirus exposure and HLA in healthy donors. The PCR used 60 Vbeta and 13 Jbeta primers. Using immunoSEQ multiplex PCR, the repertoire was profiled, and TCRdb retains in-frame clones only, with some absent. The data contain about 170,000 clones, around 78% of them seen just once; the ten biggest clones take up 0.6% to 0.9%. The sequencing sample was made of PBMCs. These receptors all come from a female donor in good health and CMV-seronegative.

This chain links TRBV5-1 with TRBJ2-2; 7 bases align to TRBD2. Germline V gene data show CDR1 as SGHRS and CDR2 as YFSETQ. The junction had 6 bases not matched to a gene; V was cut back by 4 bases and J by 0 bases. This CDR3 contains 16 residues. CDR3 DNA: TGCGCCAGCAGCGCCTCCGGGACTACGAACACCGGGGAGCTGTTTTTT. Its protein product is CASSASGTTNTGELFF.

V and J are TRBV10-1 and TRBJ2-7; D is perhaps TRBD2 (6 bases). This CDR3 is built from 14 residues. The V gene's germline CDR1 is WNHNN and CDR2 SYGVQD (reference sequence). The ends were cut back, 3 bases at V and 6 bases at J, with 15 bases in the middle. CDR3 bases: TGCGCCAGCAGTGATCCGGGACTTTTGGGCGAGCAGTACTTC. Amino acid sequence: CASSDPGLLGEQYF.

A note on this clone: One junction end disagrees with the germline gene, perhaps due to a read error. For the CDR3, the DNA is TGTGCCGTCAGTGAGTCACAGGGACGAACTGAAGCTTTCTTT. It specifies CAVSESQGRTEAFF. This chain connects TRBV10-3 to TRBJ1-1, with D possibly TRBD1 on 6 matching bases. In germline, CDR1 is ENHRY, CDR2 SYGVKD. The CDR3 length is 14 residues.

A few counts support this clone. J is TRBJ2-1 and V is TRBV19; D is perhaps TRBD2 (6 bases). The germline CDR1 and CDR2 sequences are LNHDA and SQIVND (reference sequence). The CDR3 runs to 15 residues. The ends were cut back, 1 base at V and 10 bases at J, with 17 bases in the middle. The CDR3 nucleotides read TGTGCCAGTAGTATAGGCGGGGCCGGTCGTCGCGAGCAGTTCTTC. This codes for CASSIGGAGRREQFF.

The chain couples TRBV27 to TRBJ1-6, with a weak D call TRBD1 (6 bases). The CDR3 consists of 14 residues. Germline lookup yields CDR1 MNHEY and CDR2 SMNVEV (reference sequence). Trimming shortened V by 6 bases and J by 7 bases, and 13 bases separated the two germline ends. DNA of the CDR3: TGTGCCAGCAGGTTTCGGACAGAGAATTCACCCCTCCACTTT. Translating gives CASRFRTENSPLHF.

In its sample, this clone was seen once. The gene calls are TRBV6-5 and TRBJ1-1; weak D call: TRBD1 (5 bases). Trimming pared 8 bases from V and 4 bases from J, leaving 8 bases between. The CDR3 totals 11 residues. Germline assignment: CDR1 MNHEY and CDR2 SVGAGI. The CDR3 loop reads CASVGGTEAFF. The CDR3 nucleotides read TGTGCCAGCGTGGGGGGCACTGAAGCTTTCTTT.

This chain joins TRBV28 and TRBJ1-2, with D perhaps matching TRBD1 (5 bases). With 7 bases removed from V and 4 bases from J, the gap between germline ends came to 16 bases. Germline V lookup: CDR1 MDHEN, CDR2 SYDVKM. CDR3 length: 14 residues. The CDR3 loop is CASTGERGTYGYTF. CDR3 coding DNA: TGTGCCAGCACGGGGGAAAGGGGTACCTATGGCTACACCTTC.

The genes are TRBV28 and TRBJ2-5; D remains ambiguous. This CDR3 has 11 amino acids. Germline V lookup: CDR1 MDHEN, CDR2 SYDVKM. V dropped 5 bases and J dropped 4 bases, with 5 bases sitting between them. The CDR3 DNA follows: TGTGCCAGCAGTACCAGAGAGACCCAGTACTTC. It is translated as CASSTRETQYF.

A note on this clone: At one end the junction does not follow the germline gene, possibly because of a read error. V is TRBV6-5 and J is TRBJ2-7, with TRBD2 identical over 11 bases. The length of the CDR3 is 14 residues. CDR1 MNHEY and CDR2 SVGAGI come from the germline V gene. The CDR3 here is CARIAGGPSHEQYF. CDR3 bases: TGTGCCAGAATAGCGGGAGGGCCCTCCCACGAGCAGTACTTC.